This record covers a single TCR beta chain. Its antigen is unidentified. A second about 7 to 11 cycle PCR used barcoded and J-beta primers. Each CDR3 protein gets one entry after TCRdb re-called the 5' RACE reads with MiXCR. The sample yields hundreds of thousands of distinct CDR3 sequences, approximately 53% seen once. The trim removed 4 bases at V and 9 bases at J, leaving 12 bases unmatched. The CDR3 runs 17 residues. From germline, CDR1 is MRHNA and CDR2 SNTAGT. The sample comes from a study of blood T cells in healthy people across ages. Regarding the study as a whole: Unknown donor CMV status possibly confounded expanded clonotype changes.

PBMCs, at least 7 million per sample, were isolated. Per sample, extraction of total RNA gave at least 5.5 micrograms in every case. The rearrangement uses TRBV6-4 and TRBJ2-1; 13 bases are shared with TRBD2. Sequencing was done on a sample of blood. This clonotype originated in a man aged 40-55 years in good health. CDR3 DNA sequence: TGTGCCAGCAGTGTCTCGCAAGGACTAGCGGGGGCCGGTGAGCAGTTCTTC. This codes for CASSVSQGLAGAGEQFF.